Below, 3 T cell receptor beta chains from the same sample are listed, as sequenced in a study of shared clonotypes between healthy human individuals. Clones were sequenced by immunoSEQ multiplex PCR, and TCRdb holds only the in-frame ones, with some missing. The sample consists of about 2.3 million clones, approximately 93% of them appearing once. Sequences were obtained from naive CD4+ T cells from PBMCs. Noted subset: CD45RA+ positively selected. The receptors here all came from a man younger than 35 in good health. Some clones in this sample may be carry-over from other donors' samples.

The chain couples TRBV10-3 to TRBJ2-1, with 8 positions matching TRBD1. Germline V gene lookup returns CDR1 ENHRY and CDR2 SYGVKD. V shed 6 bases, J shed 7 bases, and the junction held 8 bases outside the gene matches. This CDR3 contains 14 residues. In DNA form, the CDR3 reads TGTGCCATCAGCAAAACCACAGGGGGGAATGAGCAGTTCTTC. Amino acids: CAISKTTGGNEQFF.

Comments on this clone: This CDR3 is also generated by other DNA sequences in the sample. CDR3 in DNA: TGTGCCAGCTCACCACCGGGTCTTAGCACAGATACGCAGTATTTT. It encodes CASSPPGLSTDTQYF. This chain connects TRBV18 to TRBJ2-3; D is ambiguous. Germline V CDR1 and CDR2: KGHSH, LQKENI. This CDR3 has 15 amino acids. V was trimmed by 0 bases and J by 0 bases, leaving 7 bases between them.

The rearrangement joins TRBV19 to TRBJ1-5; D possibly corresponds to TRBD1 (6 bases). This CDR3 comprises 15 residues. V dropped 6 bases and J dropped 3 bases, with 15 bases sitting between them. The germline gives CDR1 LNHDA, CDR2 SQIVND (reference sequence). The DNA for the CDR3 is TGTGCCAGTAGGTTACAGGGCTCTGACAATCAGCCCCAGCATTTT. Residues: CASRLQGSDNQPQHF. Full variable domain (outside the CDR3, taken from reference TRBV19 and TRBJ1-5): DGGITQSPKYLFRKEGQNVTLSCEQNLNHDAMYWYRQDPGQGLRLIYYSQIVNDFQKGDIAEGYSVSREKKESFPLTVTSAQKNPTAFYLCASRLQGSDNQPQHFGDGTRLSIL.